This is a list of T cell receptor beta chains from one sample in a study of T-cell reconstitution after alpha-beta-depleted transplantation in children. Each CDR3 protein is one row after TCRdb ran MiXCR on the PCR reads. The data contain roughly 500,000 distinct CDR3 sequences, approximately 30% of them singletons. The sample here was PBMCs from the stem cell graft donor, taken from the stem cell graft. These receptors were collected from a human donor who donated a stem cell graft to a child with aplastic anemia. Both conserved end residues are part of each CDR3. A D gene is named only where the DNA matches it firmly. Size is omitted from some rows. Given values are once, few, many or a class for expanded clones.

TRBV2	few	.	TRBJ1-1	CASSVEGVNTEAFF	TGTGCCAGCAGTGTGGAGGGGGTGAACACTGAAGCTTTCTTT
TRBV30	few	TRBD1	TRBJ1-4	CAWKTDRATNEKLFF	TGTGCCTGGAAGACCGACAGGGCAACTAATGAAAAACTGTTTTTT
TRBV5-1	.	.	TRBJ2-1	CASSGSGGYNEQFF	TGCGCCAGCAGCGGATCCGGGGGTTACAATGAGCAGTTCTTC
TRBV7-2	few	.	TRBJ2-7	CASSPNVRGYEQYF	TGTGCCAGCAGCCCGAATGTCAGGGGCTACGAGCAGTACTTC
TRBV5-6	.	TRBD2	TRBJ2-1	CASSSQLGLAPRIGQFF	TGTGCCAGCAGCTCCCAGTTGGGACTAGCCCCCAGGATCGGGCAGTTCTTC
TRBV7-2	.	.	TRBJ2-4	CASSRDLREPYNIQYF	TGTGCCAGCAGCCGGGACTTGCGGGAACCCTATAACATTCAGTACTTC
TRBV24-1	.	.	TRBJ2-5	CATGQEETQYF	TGTGCCACCGGCCAGGAAGAGACCCAGTACTTC
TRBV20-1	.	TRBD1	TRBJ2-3	CSALSTGGRSTDTQYF	TGCAGTGCTCTATCGACAGGGGGAAGAAGCACAGATACGCAGTATTTT
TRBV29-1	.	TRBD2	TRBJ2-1	CSVEDPAGGPLNEQFF	TGCAGCGTTGAAGATCCAGCGGGAGGGCCACTAAATGAGCAGTTCTTC
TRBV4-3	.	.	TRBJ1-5	CASSQDVNQPQHF	TGCGCCAGCAGCCAAGACGTCAATCAGCCCCAGCATTTT
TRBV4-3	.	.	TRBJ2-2	CASSQDLTGGELFF	TGCGCCAGCAGCCAAGATCTCACGGGAGGGGAGCTGTTTTTT
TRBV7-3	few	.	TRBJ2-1	CASSSPGPSKEQFF	TGTGCCAGCAGCTCCCCGGGTCCCTCGAAAGAGCAGTTCTTC
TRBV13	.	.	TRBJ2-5	CASSLGPTLGVRETQYF	TGTGCCAGCAGCTTAGGACCTACCTTAGGAGTACGAGAGACCCAGTACTTC
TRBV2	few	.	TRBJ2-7	CASREDEREQYF	TGTGCCAGCAGGGAAGATGAGCGGGAGCAGTACTTC
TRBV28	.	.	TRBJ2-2	CASFGGTRELFF	TGTGCCAGCTTCGGTGGGACCCGGGAGCTGTTTTTT
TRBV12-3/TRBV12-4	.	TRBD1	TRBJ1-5	CASSSLGGSGQPQHF	TGTGCCAGCAGTTCCTTAGGGGGCTCGGGTCAGCCCCAGCATTTT
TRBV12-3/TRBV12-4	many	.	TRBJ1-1	CASSRQSFTEAFF	TGTGCCAGCAGCCGACAGTCTTTCACTGAAGCTTTCTTT
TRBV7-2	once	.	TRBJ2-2	CASSLVAILNTGELFF	TGTGCCAGCAGCTTAGTAGCGATACTGAACACCGGGGAGCTGTTTTTT
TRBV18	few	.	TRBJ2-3	CASSPRARTDTQYF	TGTGCCAGCTCACCACGGGCGAGAACAGATACGCAGTATTTT
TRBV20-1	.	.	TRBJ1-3	CSAMGAGGREKGNTIYF	TGCAGTGCTATGGGAGCAGGTGGACGGGAAAAGGGAAACACCATATATTTT
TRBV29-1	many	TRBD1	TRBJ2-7	CSVDRGSPYEQYF	TGCAGCGTGGACAGGGGGTCACCTTACGAGCAGTACTTC
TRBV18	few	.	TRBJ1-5	CASSPGNGNQPQHF	TGTGCCAGCTCACCAGGGAACGGCAATCAGCCCCAGCATTTT
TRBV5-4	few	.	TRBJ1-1	CASSLDGATEAFF	TGTGCCAGCAGCTTGGATGGGGCAACTGAAGCTTTCTTT
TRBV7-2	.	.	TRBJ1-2	CASSLQQIRADGYTF	TGTGCCAGCAGCTTACAGCAAATACGTGCGGATGGCTACACCTTC